These T cell receptor beta chains were read from a single sample in a study of beta chain features in type 1 diabetes. Using immunoSEQ multiplex PCR, the repertoire was profiled, and TCRdb retains in-frame clones only, with some absent. The sample has about 130,000 clones; 7% to 10% are singletons. The source material was central memory CD4+ T cells from blood. The origin of the receptors is a man aged 18-30 years in good health. CDR3s include the opening cysteine and the closing phenylalanine or tryptophan. Each record gives: V gene, clone size, J gene, D gene, CDR3 DNA, CDR3 protein. A D gene is named only where the DNA matches it firmly. Only part of the rows carry a size: once, few, many, or a class if the clone is expanded.

TRBV2,few,TRBJ2-1,-,TGTGCCAGTCAACAGAGAAGGGAGCAGTTCTTC,CASQQRREQFF
TRBV7-2,few,TRBJ2-4,-,TGTGCCAGCAGCCAAGACAGGCCCCCCATTCAGTACTTC,CASSQDRPPIQYF
TRBV9,few,TRBJ1-6,-,TGTGCCAGCAGCGTAGAGTCCCCTACAGCTAATTCACCCCTCCACTTT,CASSVESPTANSPLHF
TRBV6-6,-,TRBJ2-7,-,TGTGCCAGCAGCCCCCGGGACAAGAGCTCCTACGAGCAGTACTTC,CASSPRDKSSYEQYF
TRBV7-2,-,TRBJ2-1,-,TGTGCCAGCAGCACCCACGACAGCTACAATGAGCAGTTCTTC,CASSTHDSYNEQFF
TRBV2,-,TRBJ2-1,-,TGTGCCAGCAGTTGGGACTTAGGAAATGAGCAGTTCTTC,CASSWDLGNEQFF
TRBV5-1,-,TRBJ1-3,-,TGCGCCAGCAGCTCCGAGGGCTCTGGAAACACCATATATTTT,CASSSEGSGNTIYF
TRBV4-3,-,TRBJ1-4,TRBD1,TGCGCCAGCAGCCGAGGACAGGGAGGTGAAAAACTGTTTTTT,CASSRGQGGEKLFF
TRBV7-8,-,TRBJ1-1,-,TGTGCCAGCAGCTTACACGGAGAAATGAGGGCTTTCTTT,CASSLHGEMRAFF
TRBV7-2,few,TRBJ2-7,-,TGTGCCAGCAGCTTATCCTCTGCGCAGCGCTCCTACGAGCAGTACTTC,CASSLSSAQRSYEQYF
TRBV7-2,many,TRBJ2-1,-,TGTGCCAGCACCGCGGGGACAGCTACAAATGAGCAGTTCTTC,CASTAGTATNEQFF
TRBV30,-,TRBJ2-6,-,TGTGCCTGGAGTGTACTAGGGGGACCTTCTGGAGGCAACGTCCTGACTTTC,CAWSVLGGPSGGNVLTF
TRBV5-1,few,TRBJ1-6,-,TGCGCCAGCAGCTTGGTACAGGAGAATTCACCCCTCCACTTT,CASSLVQENSPLHF
TRBV18,many,TRBJ1-2,TRBD1,TGTGCCAGCTCATACATCGGACAGGGCGACTATGGCTACACCTTC,CASSYIGQGDYGYTF
TRBV6-6,-,TRBJ1-4,-,TGTGCCAGCAGTTACTTATCCGAAAAACTGTTTTTT,CASSYLSEKLFF
TRBV18,few,TRBJ2-5,TRBD2,TGTGCCAGCTCACCACGAACTAGCGGGGGAGGAGAGACCCAGTACTTC,CASSPRTSGGGETQYF
TRBV30,few,TRBJ2-2,-,TGTGCCTGGAGTCGCGAGCGGTTAGGTACCGGGGAGCTGTTTTTT,CAWSRERLGTGELFF